The sequence of this T cell receptor (beta chain) was determined in a study of blood T cell repertoires in COVID-19. Study background: There were acute and convalescent COVID-19 samples, and they came from the United States, Italy and Spain. PBMCs, B-cell-depleted T cells, or T cells were the source of the cDNA or gDNA that made up the material.

Germline lookup yields CDR1 SNHLY and CDR2 FYNNEI. V was shortened by 6 bases and J by 3 bases, with 12 bases between the two germline ends. The CDR3 is 13 amino acids. Libraries were prepared by immunoSEQ multiplex PCR; TCRdb keeps only in-frame clonotypes and omits some of them. The data contain 150,000 to 200,000 clones, around 84% of them singletons. The chain couples TRBV2 to TRBJ2-7; no clear D gene. The sequence derives from a man between 25 and 39 years old with active or convalescent COVID-19. Material for sequencing was peripheral blood. In DNA, the CDR3 is TGTGCCAGCAGAGACAAGGCCGGCTACGAGCAGTACGTC. Protein: CASRDKAGYEQYV.